This TCR beta chain was identified during a study of blood T cell repertoires in COVID-19. Study information: Sources were T cells, B-cell-depleted T cells, or PBMCs; the material itself was cDNA or gDNA.

The junction had 3 bases not matched to a gene; V was cut back by 1 base and J by 2 bases. CDR1 and CDR2 (germline): WNHNN, SYGVQD (reference sequence). The CDR3 has 15 residues. TCRdb's copy holds only in-frame clones and misses some; the assay was immunoSEQ multiplex PCR. The sample yields 55,000 to 70,000 clones, less than 90% seen once. The source is a woman aged 65 to 85 with active COVID-19. The chain joins TRBV10-1 to TRBJ2-5, with 8 bases identical to TRBD2. The source material was peripheral blood. CDR3 loop: CASSEFGGRQETQYF. The CDR3 DNA is TGCGCCAGCAGTGAGTTTGGCGGGAGGCAAGAGACCCAGTACTTC.